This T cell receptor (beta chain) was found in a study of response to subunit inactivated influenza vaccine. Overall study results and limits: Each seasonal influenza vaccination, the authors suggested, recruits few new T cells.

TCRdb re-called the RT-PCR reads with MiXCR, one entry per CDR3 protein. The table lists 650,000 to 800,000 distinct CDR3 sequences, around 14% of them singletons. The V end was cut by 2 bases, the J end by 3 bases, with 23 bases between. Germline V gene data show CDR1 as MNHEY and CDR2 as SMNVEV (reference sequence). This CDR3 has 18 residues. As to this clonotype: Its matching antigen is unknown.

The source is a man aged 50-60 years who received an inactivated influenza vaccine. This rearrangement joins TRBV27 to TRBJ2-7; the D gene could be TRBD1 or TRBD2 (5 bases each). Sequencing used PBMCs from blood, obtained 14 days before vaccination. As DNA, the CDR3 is TGTGCCAGCAGTTTAACCCAGAAACGACCGGGGCAGGACTACGAGCAGTACTTC. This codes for CASSLTQKRPGQDYEQYF.